This entry concerns a single T cell receptor (beta chain). Its antigen is not identified. Donors uniformly comprised healthy Caucasians. In TCRdb, the 5' RACE reads were re-called with MiXCR into one record per CDR3 protein. The sample lists about 660,000 distinct CDR3 sequences, over 8.5% occurring once. The data are from a study of identical twins. Study results and limitations: Those out-of-frame alpha sequences shared by twins showed an excess of low generation probability.

V was pared by 7 bases and J by 11 bases, with 14 bases of the junction left unmatched. Germline assignment: CDR1 MDHEN and CDR2 SYDVKM. The CDR3 covers 14 residues. In addition, the sample was reused for a study of yellow fever vaccine responses in identical twins.

The genes are TRBV28 and TRBJ2-7, with 10 bases that match TRBD1. The material sequenced was PBMCs. The TCR comes from a woman aged 18-29 years in good health. The CDR3 bases are TGTGCCAGCACCTTTGGGGGACAGGGGTATGAAGAGTACTTC. It yields the protein CASTFGGQGYEEYF.